This T cell receptor beta chain was sequenced in a study of T cells after yellow fever vaccination. TCRdb ran MiXCR on the 5' RACE reads and lists one entry per CDR3 protein. The sample lists 300,000 to 350,000 distinct CDR3 sequences, roughly 8.3% occurring once. V was clipped by 0 bases and J by 3 bases, with 7 bases between them. The CDR3 is made up of 13 amino acids. Germline V gene data show CDR1 as SGHRS and CDR2 as YFSETQ. A few counts support this clonotype. The input for sequencing was PBMCs, taken around 45 days after the first yellow fever vaccination. The chain carries TRBV5-1 and TRBJ2-7; D is undetermined. The receptor comes from a man aged 18 to 35 who received the YFV17D yellow fever vaccine. The CDR3 sequence is CASSLEERYEQYF. The CDR3 DNA sequence: TGCGCCAGCAGCTTGGAAGAGCGCTACGAGCAGTACTTC.